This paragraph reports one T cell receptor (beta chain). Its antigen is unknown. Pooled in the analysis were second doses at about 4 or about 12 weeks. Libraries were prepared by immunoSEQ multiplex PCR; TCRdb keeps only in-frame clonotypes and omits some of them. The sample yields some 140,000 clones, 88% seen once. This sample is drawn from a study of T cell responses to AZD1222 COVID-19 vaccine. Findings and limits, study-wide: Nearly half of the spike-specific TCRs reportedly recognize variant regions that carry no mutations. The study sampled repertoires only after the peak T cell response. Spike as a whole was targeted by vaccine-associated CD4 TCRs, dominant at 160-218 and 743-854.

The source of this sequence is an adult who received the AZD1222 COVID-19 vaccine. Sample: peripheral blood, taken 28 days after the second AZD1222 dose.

The CDR3 loop is CASSYSRWSGAPLHF. The CDR3 coding sequence is TGTGCCAGCAGTTACTCACGTTGGTCCGGAGCACCCCTCCACTTT. The chain joins TRBV6-5 to TRBJ1-6; D is unresolved. The CDR3 runs to 15 residues. CDR1 is MNHEY, CDR2 SVGAGI, per germline. V was pared by 0 bases and J by 11 bases, with 14 bases between.